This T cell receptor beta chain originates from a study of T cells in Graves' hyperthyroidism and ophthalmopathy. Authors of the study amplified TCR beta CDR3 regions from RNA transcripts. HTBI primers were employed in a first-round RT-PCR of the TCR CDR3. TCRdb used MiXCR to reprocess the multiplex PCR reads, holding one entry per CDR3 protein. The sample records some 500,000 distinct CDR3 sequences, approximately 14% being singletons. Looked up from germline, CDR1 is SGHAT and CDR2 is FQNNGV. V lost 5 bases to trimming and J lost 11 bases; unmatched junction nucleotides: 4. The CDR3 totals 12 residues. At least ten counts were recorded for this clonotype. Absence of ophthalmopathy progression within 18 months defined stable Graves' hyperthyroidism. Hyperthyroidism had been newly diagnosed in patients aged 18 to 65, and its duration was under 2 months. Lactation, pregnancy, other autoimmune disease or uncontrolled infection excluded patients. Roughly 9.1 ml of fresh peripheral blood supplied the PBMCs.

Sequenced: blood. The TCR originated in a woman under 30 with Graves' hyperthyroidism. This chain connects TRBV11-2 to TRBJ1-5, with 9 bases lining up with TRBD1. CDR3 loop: CASSGQGYTQHF. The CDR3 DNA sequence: TGTGCCAGCAGCGGACAGGGGTACACCCAGCATTTT.